Listed here are 23 T cell receptor beta chains from one sample, sequenced in a study of response to subunit inactivated influenza vaccine. Each CDR3 protein is one row after TCRdb ran MiXCR on the RT-PCR reads. The sample has roughly 670,000 distinct CDR3 sequences, approximately 14% seen once. Here the sequenced sample was PBMCs from blood, taken less than 15 days before vaccination. These receptors came from a man in his fifties who received an inactivated influenza vaccine.

The chain carries TRBV4-3 and TRBJ2-7, with 12 positions matching TRBD2. V gave up 3 bases and J gave up 4 bases; unmatched junction bases: 4. The length of the CDR3 is 15 residues. The germline V gene has CDR1 LGHNA and CDR2 YSLEER. The CDR3 spells CASSHRLAGVYEQYF. DNA of the CDR3: TGCGCCAGCAGCCACCGACTAGCGGGAGTTTACGAGCAGTACTTC.

This clonotype was counted many times. This chain connects TRBV12-3 or TRBV12-4 to TRBJ1-1; 8 bases agree with TRBD1. The CDR3 has 14 amino acids. V lost 5 bases and J lost 1; bases outside the gene matches: 3. The CDR3 protein is CASSPDRGNTEAFF. DNA of the CDR3: TGTGCCAGCAGTCCCGACAGGGGGAACACTGAAGCTTTCTTT.

The chain couples TRBV4-1 to TRBJ2-1, with 8 positions matching TRBD2. The CDR3 contains 16 residues. Germline CDR1 and CDR2: MGHRA and YSYEKL. The ends lost 1 base at V and 2 bases at J; junction bases unmatched: 4. CDR3 protein: CASSQVAGLTYNEQFF. The CDR3 DNA follows: TGCGCCAGCAGCCAAGTAGCGGGATTAACCTACAATGAGCAGTTCTTC.

This clonotype was recorded a few times. The V and J genes are TRBV6-2 or TRBV6-3 and TRBJ2-3; TRBD2 agrees at 12 bases. The germline V gene has CDR1 MNHEY and CDR2 SVGEGT. Germline trimming cut 2 bases from V and 8 bases from J; bases unmatched to any gene: 8. The CDR3 has 16 amino acids. Written as DNA, the CDR3 is TGTGCCAGCAGTTACACCCTAGCGGGAGGGCCAGGTACGCAGTATTTT. Encoded protein: CASSYTLAGGPGTQYF.

This clonotype was counted ten times or more. This rearrangement joins TRBV5-1 to TRBJ2-7; possible D gene TRBD2, 6 bases. Germline CDR1 is SGHRS and CDR2 is YFSETQ. V lost 6 bases and J 4 bases, leaving 26 bases between the germline ends. This CDR3 has 17 residues. CDR3 residues: CASTPTSGGNIRYEQYF. The CDR3 region has the DNA TGCGCCAGCACCCCAACATCTGGAGGGAACATTCGGTACGAGCAGTACTTC.

This clonotype was found many times. The DNA of the CDR3 is TGTGCCAGCAGTTACTCCGGGACAGCGGACACAGATACGCAGTATTTT. This encodes CASSYSGTADTDTQYF. This rearrangement joins TRBV6-5 to TRBJ2-3; 7 nucleotides align to TRBD1. CDR3 length: 16 residues. Germline V gene lookup returns CDR1 MNHEY and CDR2 SVGAGI. With V trimmed by 0 bases and J by 2 bases, 5 bases remained unmatched.

The chain has TRBV29-1 and TRBJ2-7; the match to TRBD1 covers 7 bases. Germline V gives CDR1 SQVTM, CDR2 ANQGSEA. V trimming: 5 bases; J trimming: 5 bases; junction bases outside the gene matches: 12. The CDR3 spans 14 residues. This CDR3 is CSVRNRQGGNEQYF. The CDR3 DNA is TGCAGCGTTAGAAACCGACAGGGCGGCAACGAGCAGTACTTC.

The rearrangement links TRBV5-1 to TRBJ2-7, with 7 bases aligning to TRBD1. This CDR3 is 14 amino acids long. The junction had 8 bases not matched to a gene; V was cut back by 4 bases and J by 4 bases. Per the germline V gene, CDR1 is SGHRS and CDR2 is YFSETQ. The CDR3: CASSSRQGGYEQYF. In DNA, the CDR3 is TGCGCCAGCAGCAGTCGACAGGGCGGTTACGAGCAGTACTTC.

The CDR3, as DNA: TGCAGTGCAGGGGCAGGGGGGTACGAGCAGTACTTC. Protein sequence: CSAGAGGYEQYF. This chain links TRBV20-1 with TRBJ2-7; the D gene is possibly TRBD1 (7 bases). Germline CDR1 is DFQATT and CDR2 is SNEGSKA (reference sequence). The CDR3 covers 12 residues. V lost 6 bases and J lost 4, with 13 bases in between.

This clonotype came up many times. V gene TRBV12-3 or TRBV12-4 combines with J gene TRBJ1-5; no firm D call. The V end lost 8 bases, the J end lost 4 bases, and 12 bases lay between the germline ends. This CDR3 is built from 13 residues. In DNA form, the CDR3 reads TGTGCCAGCGCCACCGGCGGGAATCAGCCCCAGCATTTT. This gives the protein CASATGGNQPQHF.

V is TRBV27 and J is TRBJ1-4; D is ambiguous. This CDR3 comprises 14 residues. Germline CDR1 MNHEY, CDR2 SMNVEV (reference sequence). The germline V and J ends were trimmed by 2 bases and 5 bases, with 9 bases remaining between them. DNA for the CDR3: TGTGCCAGCAGTTTAAATTCGGGAAATGAAAAACTGTTTTTT. The encoded protein is CASSLNSGNEKLFF.

The chain combines TRBV20-1 with TRBJ2-5; no definite D call. The CDR3 is 12 amino acids. Germline CDR1 is DFQATT and CDR2 is SNEGSKA (reference sequence). V lost 5 bases and J 2 bases, leaving 9 bases between the germline ends. CDR3 amino acids: CSALGRQETQYF. CDR3 nucleotides: TGCAGTGCTCTAGGAAGGCAAGAGACCCAGTACTTC.

The chain recombines TRBV9 with TRBJ1-3; D is unclear. Deletions cut 0 bases from V and 0 bases from J, with 4 bases between. The CDR3 has 14 residues. CDR1 and CDR2 from the germline V gene are SGDLS and YYNGEE. The CDR3 sequence: CASSVGRSGNTIYF. CDR3 DNA sequence: TGTGCCAGCAGCGTAGGGCGCTCTGGAAACACCATATATTTT.

Here the CDR3 DNA reads TGCGCCAGCAGCCCCTCGGGCGGGAGGGCCGCCTACGAGCAGTACTTC. Translating gives CASSPSGGRAAYEQYF. The chain employs TRBV4-3 and TRBJ2-7; 9 bases align to TRBD2. Germline CDR1 is LGHNA and CDR2 is YSLEER. Germline trimming cut 4 bases from V and 2 bases from J; bases unmatched to any gene: 9. The CDR3 is 16 residues long.

This clonotype was seen a handful of times. This chain connects TRBV20-1 to TRBJ2-1; 11 bases match TRBD2. Unmatched junction bases numbered 7, after V lost 0 bases and J lost 0 bases. This CDR3 has 18 amino acids. CDR1 is DFQATT, CDR2 SNEGSKA, per germline (reference sequence). The CDR3 sequence: CSARDVTSGVLSYNEQFF. CDR3 in DNA: TGCAGTGCTAGAGATGTGACTAGCGGGGTGCTCTCCTACAATGAGCAGTTCTTC.

CDR3 sequence (DNA): TGTGCCAGCAGTCCGCGACATTTCCAAGAGACCCAGTACTTC. It codes for CASSPRHFQETQYF. This chain uses TRBV28 with TRBJ2-5; D uncertain. V dropped 5 bases and J dropped 1 base, with 11 bases sitting between them. Per germline, CDR1 MDHEN and CDR2 SYDVKM. CDR3 length: 14 amino acids.

The rearrangement joins TRBV12-3 or TRBV12-4 to TRBJ2-7, with D unresolved. The ends were cut back, 5 bases at V and 7 bases at J, with 6 bases in the middle. The CDR3 has 10 amino acids. The CDR3 DNA is TGTGCCAGCAGTGGGAAGGAGCAGTACTTC. It specifies CASSGKEQYF.

The chain joins TRBV20-1 to TRBJ2-3, with TRBD2 matching over 10 bases. V lost 6 bases, J lost 4 bases, and 16 bases stayed unmatched. CDR3 length equals 17 residues. From germline, CDR1 is DFQATT and CDR2 SNEGSKA (reference sequence). Here the CDR3 reads CSALTLAGDVRSDTQYF. DNA of the CDR3: TGCAGTGCCCTTACCCTAGCGGGAGACGTCAGATCAGATACGCAGTATTTT.

J is TRBJ2-1 and V is TRBV10-1; a possible D gene is TRBD1 (6 bases). The germline V gene encodes CDR1 WNHNN and CDR2 SYGVQD (reference sequence). The CDR3 is 15 amino acids. V shed 9 bases and J shed 0 bases, with 15 bases lying between them. CDR3 in DNA: TGCGCCAGGTGGTGGGGGCTCAGCTCCTACAATGAGCAGTTCTTC. This encodes CARWWGLSSYNEQFF.

This clonotype was recorded at least ten times. The CDR3: CASSLILAGTSYEQYF. In DNA form, the CDR3 reads TGTGCCAGCAGTTTGATTCTAGCGGGGACCAGCTACGAGCAGTACTTC. The chain joins TRBV11-2 to TRBJ2-7; TRBD2 matches at 9 bases. This CDR3 comprises 16 residues. Germline CDR1 is SGHAT and CDR2 is FQNNGV. J was trimmed by 3 bases and V by 6 bases; bases with no gene match: 12. Filled out from reference TRBV11-2 and TRBJ2-7, the complete variable domain reads EAGVAQSPRYKIIEKRQSVAFWCNPISGHATLYWYQQILGQGPKLLIQFQNNGVVDDSQLPKDRFSAERLKGVDSTLKIQPAKLEDSAVYLCASSLILAGTSYEQYFGPGTRLTVT.

Many counts were recorded for this clonotype. The V and J genes are TRBV4-1 and TRBJ2-1; the match to TRBD1 covers 7 bases. The V gene end was trimmed by 2 bases and the J gene end by 12 bases; junction bases not matched to a gene: 10. The CDR3 is 14 amino acids. Germline CDR1 MGHRA, CDR2 YSYEKL. The chain's CDR3 is CASSQPTHRQGQFF. The CDR3 DNA follows: TGCGCCAGCAGCCAACCCACTCATCGACAGGGGCAGTTCTTC.

This clonotype was seen a handful of times. This rearrangement joins TRBV29-1 to TRBJ2-3; no reliable D call. Per germline, CDR1 SQVTM and CDR2 ANQGSEA. V was cut by 7 bases and J by 4 bases, with 15 bases left in between. The CDR3 is 13 amino acids. CDR3 DNA sequence: TGCAGCGCCTCCTCAGCAATCCCAGATACGCAGTATTTT. Its translation: CSASSAIPDTQYF.

In its sample, this clonotype was seen many times. The chain has TRBV7-9 and TRBJ2-1; 9 positions agree with TRBD1. There are 16 residues in the CDR3. V shed 1 base and J 7 bases; nucleotides not matched to a gene: 8. Germline V CDR1 and CDR2: SEHNR, FQNEAQ (reference sequence). The CDR3 loop reads CASSLVGDRAGNEQFF. CDR3 DNA sequence: TGTGCCAGCAGCTTAGTTGGGGACAGGGCTGGAAATGAGCAGTTCTTC.